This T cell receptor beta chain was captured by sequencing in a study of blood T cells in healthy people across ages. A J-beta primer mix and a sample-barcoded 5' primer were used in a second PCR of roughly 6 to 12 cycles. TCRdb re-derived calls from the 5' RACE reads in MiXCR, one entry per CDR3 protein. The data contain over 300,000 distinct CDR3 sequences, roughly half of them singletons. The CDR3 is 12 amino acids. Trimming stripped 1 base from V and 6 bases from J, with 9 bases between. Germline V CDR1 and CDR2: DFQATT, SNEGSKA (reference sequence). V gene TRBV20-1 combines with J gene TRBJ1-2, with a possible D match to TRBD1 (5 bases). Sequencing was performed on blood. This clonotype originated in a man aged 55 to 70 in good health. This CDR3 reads CSARAGSHGYTF. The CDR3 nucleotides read TGCAGTGCTAGAGCAGGGTCCCATGGCTACACCTTC.